The source of this TCR beta chain is a study of T cell responses to AZD1222 COVID-19 vaccine. Study observations and caveats: Repertoire sampling was restricted to post-peak T cell response timepoints.

Between the trimmed V and J ends, which lost 1 base and 7 bases, there was a span of 8 bases. Germline V gene lookup returns CDR1 SGHNT and CDR2 YYREEE (reference sequence). CDR3 length equals 12 residues. As concerns this clone: As yet, its antigen is unknown.

Clones were read by immunoSEQ multiplex PCR, and TCRdb kept only the in-frame ones, dropping some. Here the sample spans about 83,000 clones, roughly 88% being singletons. The TCR sequence derives from an adult in good health. V and J are TRBV5-4 and TRBJ1-1; D not certain. The sequenced sample was peripheral blood, obtained on day 0 of MenACWY control vaccination. The DNA of the CDR3 is TGTGCCAGCAGCTTGCACCCGTTTGAAGCTTTCTTT. Amino acids: CASSLHPFEAFF.